This TCR beta chain was sequenced during a study of blood T cell repertoires in COVID-19. This table comes from immunoSEQ multiplex PCR, and its TCRdb copy is limited to in-frame clones, with some not included. The table includes fewer than 150,000 clones, more than 70% detected once. Germline CDR1 is DFQATT and CDR2 is SNEGSKA (reference sequence). CDR3 length equals 15 residues. V was clipped by 3 bases and J by 0 bases, with 13 bases between them. This receptor was identified in a man between 50 and 59 years old with active or convalescent COVID-19. V is TRBV20-1 and J is TRBJ2-3; D may be TRBD2 (6 bases). The sample comprised peripheral blood. The DNA of the CDR3 is TGCAGTGCTAGTGGTCTAGCGTTTAGCACAGATACGCAGTATTTT. Translating it yields CSASGLAFSTDTQYF.